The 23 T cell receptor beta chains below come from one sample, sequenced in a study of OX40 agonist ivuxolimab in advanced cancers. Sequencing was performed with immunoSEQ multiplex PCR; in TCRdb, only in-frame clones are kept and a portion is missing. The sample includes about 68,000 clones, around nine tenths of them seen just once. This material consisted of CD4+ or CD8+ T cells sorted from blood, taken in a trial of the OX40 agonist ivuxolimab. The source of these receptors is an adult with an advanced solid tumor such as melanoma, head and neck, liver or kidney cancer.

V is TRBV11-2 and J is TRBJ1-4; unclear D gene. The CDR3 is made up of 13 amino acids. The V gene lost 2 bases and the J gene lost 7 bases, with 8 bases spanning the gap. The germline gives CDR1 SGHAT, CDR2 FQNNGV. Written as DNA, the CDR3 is TGTGCCAGCAGCTTAACTTCAGGTGAAAAACTGTTTTTT. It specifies CASSLTSGEKLFF.

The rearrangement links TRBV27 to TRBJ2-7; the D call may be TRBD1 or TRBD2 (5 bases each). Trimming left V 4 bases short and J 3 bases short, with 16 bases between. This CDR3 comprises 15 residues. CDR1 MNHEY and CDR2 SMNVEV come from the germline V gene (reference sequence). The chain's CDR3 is CASSSRDRAFYEQYF. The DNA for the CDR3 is TGTGCCAGCAGTTCCCGGGACCGGGCCTTCTACGAGCAGTACTTC.

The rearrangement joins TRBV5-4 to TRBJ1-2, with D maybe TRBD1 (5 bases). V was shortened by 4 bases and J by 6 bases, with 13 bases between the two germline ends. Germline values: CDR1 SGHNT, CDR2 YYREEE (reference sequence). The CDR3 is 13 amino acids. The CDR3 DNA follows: TGTGCCAGCAGCCTCTGGGGGGGAAATGGCTACACCTTC. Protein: CASSLWGGNGYTF.

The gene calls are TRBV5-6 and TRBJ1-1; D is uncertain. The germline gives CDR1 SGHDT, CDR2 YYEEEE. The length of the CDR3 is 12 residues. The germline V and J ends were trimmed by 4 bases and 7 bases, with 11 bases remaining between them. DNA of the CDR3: TGTGCCAGCAGCCAAAGCCCCTATGAAGCTTTCTTT. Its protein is CASSQSPYEAFF.

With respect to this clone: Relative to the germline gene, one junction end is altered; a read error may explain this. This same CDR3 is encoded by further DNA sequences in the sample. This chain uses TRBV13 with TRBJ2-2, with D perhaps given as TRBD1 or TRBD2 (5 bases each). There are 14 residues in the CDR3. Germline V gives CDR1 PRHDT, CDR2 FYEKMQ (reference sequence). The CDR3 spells CASSISSGTGELFF. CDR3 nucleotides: TGTGCCAGCAGCATATCCTCAGGGACCGGGGAACTGTTTTTT.

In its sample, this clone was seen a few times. As DNA, the CDR3 is TGTGCCAGCAGCTCTGGCCCTAACTATGGCTACACCTTC. Protein sequence: CASSSGPNYGYTF. This sequence joins TRBV7-9 and TRBJ1-2; unclear D gene. The CDR3 is 13 residues long. Trimming pared 4 bases from V and 0 bases from J, leaving 6 bases between. Per the germline V gene, CDR1 is SEHNR and CDR2 is FQNEAQ (reference sequence).

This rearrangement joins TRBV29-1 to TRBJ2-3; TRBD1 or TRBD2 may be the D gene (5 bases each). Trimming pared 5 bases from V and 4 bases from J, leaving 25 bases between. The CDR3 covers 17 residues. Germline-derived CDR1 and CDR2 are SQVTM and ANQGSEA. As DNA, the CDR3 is TGCAGCGTTATTGGGCAGGGTGATACCCCTAGCCCAGATACGCAGTATTTT. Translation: CSVIGQGDTPSPDTQYF.

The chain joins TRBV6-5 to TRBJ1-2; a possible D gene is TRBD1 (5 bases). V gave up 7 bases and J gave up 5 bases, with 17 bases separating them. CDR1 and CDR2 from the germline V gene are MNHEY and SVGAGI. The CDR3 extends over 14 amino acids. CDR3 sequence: CASTFVGGSYGYTF. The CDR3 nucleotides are TGTGCCAGCACCTTCGTTGGGGGAAGTTATGGCTACACCTTC.

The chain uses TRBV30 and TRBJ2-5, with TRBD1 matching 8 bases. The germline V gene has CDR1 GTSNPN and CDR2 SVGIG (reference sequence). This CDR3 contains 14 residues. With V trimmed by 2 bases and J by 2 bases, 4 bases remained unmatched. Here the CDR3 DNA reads TGTGCCTGGAGTAACGGACAGGGACAAGAGACCCAGTACTTC. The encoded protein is CAWSNGQGQETQYF.

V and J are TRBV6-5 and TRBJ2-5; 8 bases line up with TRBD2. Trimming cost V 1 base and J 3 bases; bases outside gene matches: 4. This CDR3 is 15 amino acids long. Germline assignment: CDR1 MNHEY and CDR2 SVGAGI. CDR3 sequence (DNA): TGTGCCAGCAGTTACTTAGGGACTAGGGAAGAGACCCAGTACTTC. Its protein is CASSYLGTREETQYF.

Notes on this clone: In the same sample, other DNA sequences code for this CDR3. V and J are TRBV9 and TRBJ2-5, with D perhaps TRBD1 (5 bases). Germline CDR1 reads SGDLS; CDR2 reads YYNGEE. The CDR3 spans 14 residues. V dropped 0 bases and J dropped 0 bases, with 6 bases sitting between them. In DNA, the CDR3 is TGTGCCAGCAGCGTAGAGGGGTACCAAGAGACCCAGTACTTC. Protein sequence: CASSVEGYQETQYF.

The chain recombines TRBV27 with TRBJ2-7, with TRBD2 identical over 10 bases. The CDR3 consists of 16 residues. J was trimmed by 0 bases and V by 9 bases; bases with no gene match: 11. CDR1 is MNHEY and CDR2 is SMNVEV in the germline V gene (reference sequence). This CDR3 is CASKLLGLAASYEQYF. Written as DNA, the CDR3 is TGTGCCAGTAAACTCCTCGGACTAGCGGCCTCCTACGAGCAGTACTTC.

As DNA, the CDR3 is TGTGCCAGCAGCCCGGGGGAGCAGGGTGGACAGCCCCAGCATTTT. Its translation: CASSPGEQGGQPQHF. V is TRBV5-5 and J is TRBJ1-5; possible D gene TRBD1, 5 bases. Germline loops: CDR1 SGHKS, CDR2 YYEKEE (reference sequence). Deletions cut 4 bases from V and 7 bases from J, with 18 bases between. The CDR3 sequence is 15 residues long.

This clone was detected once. CDR3 bases: TGTGCCAGCAGCTCTCAGGTTGGGGAGCTGTTTTTT. This encodes CASSSQVGELFF. The rearrangement links TRBV27 to TRBJ2-2; no definite D call. This CDR3 is built from 12 residues. The germline V gene encodes CDR1 MNHEY and CDR2 SMNVEV (reference sequence). The V end was cut by 6 bases, the J end by 8 bases, with 10 bases between.

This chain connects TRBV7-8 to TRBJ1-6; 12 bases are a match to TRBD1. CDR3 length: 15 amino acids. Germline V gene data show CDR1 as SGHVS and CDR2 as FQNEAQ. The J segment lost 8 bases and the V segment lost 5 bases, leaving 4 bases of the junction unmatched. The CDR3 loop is CASSVRDRGHSPLHF. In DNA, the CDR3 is TGTGCCAGCAGCGTCCGGGACAGGGGGCATTCACCCCTCCACTTT.

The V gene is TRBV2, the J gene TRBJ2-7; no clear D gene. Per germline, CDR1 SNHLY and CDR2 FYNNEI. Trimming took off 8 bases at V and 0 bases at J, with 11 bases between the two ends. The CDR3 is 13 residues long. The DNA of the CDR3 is TGTGCCAGCTTAGGCATAGACTCCTACGAGCAGTACTTC. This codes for CASLGIDSYEQYF.

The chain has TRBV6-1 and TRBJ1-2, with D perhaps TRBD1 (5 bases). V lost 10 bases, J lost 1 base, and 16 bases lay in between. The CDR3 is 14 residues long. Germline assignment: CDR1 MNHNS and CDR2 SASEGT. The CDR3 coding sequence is TGTGCCATCCTTAAAGGGGTAATTAACTATGGCTACACCTTC. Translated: CAILKGVINYGYTF.

Here the CDR3 DNA reads TGTGCCACCAGCCGATACGCACAGGCCGGGGGAAACACCGGGGAGCTGTTTTTT. It translates to CATSRYAQAGGNTGELFF. This rearrangement joins TRBV15 to TRBJ2-2; TRBD2 might be the D (6 bases). The V gene's germline CDR1 is LNHNV and CDR2 YYDKDF (reference sequence). Trimming stripped 5 bases from V and 2 bases from J, with 21 bases between. CDR3 length: 18 residues. Based on the CDR3 plus reference TRBV15 and TRBJ2-2, the full variable domain is DAMVIQNPRYQVTQFGKPVTLSCSQTLNHNVMYWYQQKSSQAPKLLFHYYDKDFNNEADTPDNFQSRRPNTSFCFLDIRSPGLGDTAMYLCATSRYAQAGGNTGELFFGEGSRLTVL.

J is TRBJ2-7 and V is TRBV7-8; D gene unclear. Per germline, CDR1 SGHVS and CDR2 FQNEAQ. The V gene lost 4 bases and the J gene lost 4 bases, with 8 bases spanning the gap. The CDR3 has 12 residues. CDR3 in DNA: TGTGCCAGCAGCTCTATATCTTACGAGCAGTACTTC. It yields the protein CASSSISYEQYF.

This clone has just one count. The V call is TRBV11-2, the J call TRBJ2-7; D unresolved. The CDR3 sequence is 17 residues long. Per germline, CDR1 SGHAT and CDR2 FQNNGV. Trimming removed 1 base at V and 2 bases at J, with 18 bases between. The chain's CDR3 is CASSLGPGLTRAYEQYF. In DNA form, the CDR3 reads TGTGCCAGCAGCTTAGGACCCGGCCTAACACGGGCCTACGAGCAGTACTTC. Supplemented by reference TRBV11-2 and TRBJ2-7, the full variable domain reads EAGVAQSPRYKIIEKRQSVAFWCNPISGHATLYWYQQILGQGPKLLIQFQNNGVVDDSQLPKDRFSAERLKGVDSTLKIQPAKLEDSAVYLCASSLGPGLTRAYEQYFGPGTRLTVT.

DNA for the CDR3: TGTGCCAGCACACCCAAGGGCAGGCAGCTAAACACTGAAGCTTTCTTT. Amino acid sequence: CASTPKGRQLNTEAFF. This chain uses TRBV7-9 with TRBJ1-1; D is ambiguous. Between the trimmed V and J ends, which lost 7 bases and 2 bases, there was a span of 20 bases. The CDR3 extends over 16 amino acids. CDR1 and CDR2 from the germline V gene are SEHNR and FQNEAQ (reference sequence). Using reference TRBV7-9 and TRBJ1-1 for the parts outside the CDR3, the full variable domain is DTGVSQNPRHKITKRGQNVTFRCDPISEHNRLYWYRQTLGQGPEFLTYFQNEAQLEKSRLLSDRFSAERPKGSFSTLEIQRTEQGDSAMYLCASTPKGRQLNTEAFFGQGTRLTVV.

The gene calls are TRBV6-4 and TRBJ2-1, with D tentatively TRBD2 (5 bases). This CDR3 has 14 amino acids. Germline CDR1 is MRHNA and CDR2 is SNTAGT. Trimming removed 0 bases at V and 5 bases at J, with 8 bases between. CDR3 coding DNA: TGTGCCAGCAGTGACTCGTACGGGGACAATGAGCAGTTCTTC. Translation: CASSDSYGDNEQFF.

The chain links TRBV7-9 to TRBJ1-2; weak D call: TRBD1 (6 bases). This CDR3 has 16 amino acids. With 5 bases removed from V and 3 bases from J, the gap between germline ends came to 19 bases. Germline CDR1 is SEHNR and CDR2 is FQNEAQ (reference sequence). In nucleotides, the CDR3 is TGTGCCAGCAGCCCTTTGACAGGACTGAACTACTATGGCTACACCTTC. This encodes CASSPLTGLNYYGYTF.